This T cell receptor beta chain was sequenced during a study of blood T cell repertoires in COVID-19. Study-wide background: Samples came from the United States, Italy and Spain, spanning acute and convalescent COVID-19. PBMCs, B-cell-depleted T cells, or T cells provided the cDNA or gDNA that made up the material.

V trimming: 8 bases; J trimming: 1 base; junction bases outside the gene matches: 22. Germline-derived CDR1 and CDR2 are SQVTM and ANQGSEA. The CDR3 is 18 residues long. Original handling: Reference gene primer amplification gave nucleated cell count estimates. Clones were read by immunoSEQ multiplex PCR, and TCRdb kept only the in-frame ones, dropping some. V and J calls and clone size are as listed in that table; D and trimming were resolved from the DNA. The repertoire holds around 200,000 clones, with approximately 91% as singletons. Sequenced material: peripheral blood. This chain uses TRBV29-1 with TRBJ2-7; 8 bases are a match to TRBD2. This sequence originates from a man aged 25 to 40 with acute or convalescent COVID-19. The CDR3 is CSRTTGRRHTSGSYEQYF. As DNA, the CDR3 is TGCAGCCGAACTACGGGACGGCGCCACACTAGCGGATCCTACGAGCAGTACTTC.